These 30 T cell receptor beta chains were all obtained from the same sample, sequenced in a study of naive and memory T cell subsets. Overall study findings and caveats: Especially in CD8 cells, naive repertoires contained a few larger clonotypes, possibly CD45RA-re-expressing memory cells.

The antigens of these receptors remain unknown. An equimolar mix of two oligonucleotides served as the beta constant-region primer for TRBC1 and TRBC2. Nested alpha and beta constant-region primers with the SP2 primer drove four PCR rounds on ligated cDNA. TCRdb re-derived calls from the UMI-ligation and nested PCR reads in MiXCR, one entry per CDR3 protein. The sample records roughly 150,000 distinct CDR3 sequences, 20% to 25% being singletons. Sequencing used naive CD4+ T cells from blood. The receptors derive from a human donor in good health.

This clonotype was picked up a small number of times. The chain recombines TRBV10-3 with TRBJ1-5; D perhaps matches TRBD1 (5 bases). From germline, CDR1 is ENHRY and CDR2 SYGVKD. With 4 bases removed from V and 6 bases from J, the gap between germline ends came to 16 bases. This CDR3 region has 15 residues. The CDR3 spells CAISAGPTGSQPQHF. The CDR3 coding sequence is TGTGCCATCAGTGCCGGACCTACAGGAAGTCAGCCCCAGCATTTT.

The J gene is TRBJ2-7, the V gene TRBV2; 7 nucleotides align to TRBD1. The length of the CDR3 is 13 residues. J lost 3 bases, V lost 7 bases, and 6 bases had no gene match. Germline assignment: CDR1 SNHLY and CDR2 FYNNEI. CDR3 loop: CASNRDRSYEQYF. CDR3 in DNA: TGTGCCAGCAACCGGGACAGAAGCTACGAGCAGTACTTC.

V is TRBV29-1 and J is TRBJ2-7, with D unresolved. Trimming shortened V by 5 bases and J by 1 base, and 6 bases separated the two germline ends. The CDR3 extends over 11 amino acids. Germline V lookup: CDR1 SQVTM, CDR2 ANQGSEA. The CDR3 region has the DNA TGCAGCGTTACACTGTCCTACGAGCAGTACTTC. Protein: CSVTLSYEQYF.

The chain combines TRBV12-3 or TRBV12-4 with TRBJ2-1; D remains unclear. This CDR3 is built from 11 residues. The germline V and J ends were trimmed by 7 bases and 15 bases, with 16 bases remaining between them. CDR3 DNA sequence: TGTGCCAGCACCCTTGGGATAAGACCGTTCTTC. As protein: CASTLGIRPFF.

In its sample, this clonotype was seen many times. J is TRBJ2-6 and V is TRBV20-1, with D possibly matching TRBD1 (6 bases). The CDR3 is made up of 17 amino acids. V was trimmed by 0 bases and J by 0 bases, leaving 12 bases between them. CDR1 DFQATT and CDR2 SNEGSKA come from the germline V gene (reference sequence). The CDR3 DNA reads as TGCAGTGCTAGAGATGAACAGGGCCTCTCTGGGGCCAACGTCCTGACTTTC. Translation gives CSARDEQGLSGANVLTF.

This clonotype was detected ten times or more. The chain couples TRBV10-3 to TRBJ2-3; D gene ambiguous. Germline assignment: CDR1 ENHRY and CDR2 SYGVKD. Trimming pared 4 bases from V and 1 base from J, leaving 0 bases between. The CDR3 covers 11 residues. CDR3 region: CAISGTDTQYF. CDR3 nucleotide sequence: TGTGCCATCAGTGGCACAGATACGCAGTATTTT.

This clonotype was seen many times. The chain joins TRBV20-1 to TRBJ1-1; perhaps TRBD1 as D (5 bases). The germline V and J ends were trimmed by 0 bases and 4 bases, with 15 bases remaining between them. Germline CDR1 reads DFQATT; CDR2 reads SNEGSKA (reference sequence). The CDR3 has 15 residues. DNA for the CDR3: TGCAGTGCTAGAGATAGCGGGGGAGGTTTCACTGAAGCTTTCTTT. Protein: CSARDSGGGFTEAFF.

This rearrangement joins TRBV6-2 or TRBV6-3 to TRBJ1-2, with D unresolved. Trimming removed 0 bases at V and 4 bases at J, with 15 bases between. In germline, CDR1 is MNHEY, CDR2 SVGEGT. This CDR3 has 16 residues. This CDR3 reads CASSYSISGGIYGYTF. The CDR3 DNA reads as TGTGCCAGCAGTTACTCGATATCGGGAGGGATCTATGGCTACACCTTC.

Here the CDR3 reads CASSSTKLRDGTGGSGNTIYF. The CDR3 DNA follows: TGTGCCAGCAGTTCTACCAAACTCCGAGACGGGACAGGGGGAAGTGGAAACACCATATATTTT. The chain couples TRBV27 to TRBJ1-3; TRBD1 aligns across 11 bases. CDR1 MNHEY and CDR2 SMNVEV come from the germline V gene (reference sequence). After removal of 4 bases from V and 3 bases from J, the junction contained 20 bases not matched to a gene. The CDR3 has 21 residues.

The chain combines TRBV7-2 with TRBJ2-7; 9 positions agree with TRBD2. Germline values: CDR1 SGHTA, CDR2 FQGNSA. The CDR3 spans 14 residues. J lost 4 bases, V lost 3 bases, and 4 bases had no gene match. The CDR3 is CASSFASGIYEQYF. CDR3 in DNA: TGTGCCAGCAGCTTCGCTAGCGGGATTTACGAGCAGTACTTC.

The rearrangement links TRBV2 to TRBJ2-2; D is perhaps TRBD1 (6 bases). This CDR3 is built from 13 residues. Trimming shortened V by 6 bases and J by 7 bases, and 12 bases separated the two germline ends. Germline V lookup: CDR1 SNHLY, CDR2 FYNNEI. The CDR3 here is CASRYRVSGELFF. CDR3 DNA sequence: TGTGCCAGCAGGTACAGGGTAAGCGGGGAGCTGTTTTTT.

This chain joins TRBV4-2 and TRBJ2-7, with 8 bases aligning to TRBD1. The CDR3 sequence is 15 residues long. CDR1 LGHNA and CDR2 YNFKEQ come from the germline V gene. V shed 0 bases and J 4 bases; nucleotides not matched to a gene: 5. Here the CDR3 reads CASSQDPGQGYEQYF. The CDR3 DNA follows: TGTGCCAGCAGCCAAGATCCCGGACAGGGTTACGAGCAGTACTTC.

This clonotype has at least ten counts. The chain combines TRBV29-1 with TRBJ2-5; TRBD2 agrees at 10 bases. J lost 2 bases, V lost 7 bases, and 7 bases had no gene match. This CDR3 region has 14 residues. Per the germline V gene, CDR1 is SQVTM and CDR2 is ANQGSEA. The CDR3 reads CSAPAGGLQETQYF. DNA of the CDR3: TGCAGCGCGCCAGCGGGAGGGTTACAAGAGACCCAGTACTTC.

Only a few counts were recorded for this clonotype. The rearrangement uses TRBV7-2 and TRBJ2-6; no firm D call. Germline lookup yields CDR1 SGHTA and CDR2 FQGNSA. Trimming cost V 1 base and J 0 bases, with 1 base left between them. There are 14 residues in the CDR3. CDR3 sequence (DNA): TGTGCCAGCAGCTTAGGCTCTGGGGCCAACGTCCTGACTTTC. It specifies CASSLGSGANVLTF.

The CDR3 coding sequence is TGTGCCAGCTCACCCCCGAGAGGCCAGGGGACCGGGGAGCTGTTTTTT. It encodes CASSPPRGQGTGELFF. V and J are TRBV18 and TRBJ2-2; D is possibly TRBD1 (6 bases). CDR3 length: 16 residues. Deletions cut 3 bases from V and 5 bases from J, with 16 bases between. In germline, CDR1 is KGHSH, CDR2 LQKENI.

This clonotype was observed a few times. CDR3 in DNA: TGTGCCAGCAGTCGGGACCCCACGGACGAGCAGTACTTC. Amino acid sequence: CASSRDPTDEQYF. This chain uses TRBV12-3 or TRBV12-4 with TRBJ2-7; D might be TRBD1 or TRBD2, each matching 5 bases. V lost 5 bases, J lost 5 bases, and 13 bases lay in between. The CDR3 loop spans 13 amino acids.

This clonotype appeared a few times. J is TRBJ2-1 and V is TRBV3-1, with D hard to call. The germline CDR1 and CDR2 sequences are LGHDT and YNNKEL (reference sequence). CDR3 length equals 14 residues. Trimming took 0 bases from V and 7 from J, leaving 10 bases between them. CDR3 nucleotides: TGTGCCAGCAGCCAAGATCTTCCGCGGAATGAGCAGTTCTTC. Translating gives CASSQDLPRNEQFF.

The chain is built from TRBV11-3 and TRBJ2-1; 10 nucleotides match TRBD2. Germline V CDR1 and CDR2: SGHNT, YENEEA. J gave up 4 bases and V 8 bases, and 5 bases lay outside the gene matches. This CDR3 has 14 residues. The CDR3 nucleotides are TGTGCCAGCGGAGCGGGAGGGCCATACAATGAGCAGTTCTTC. Translated: CASGAGGPYNEQFF.

The V gene is TRBV23-1, the J gene TRBJ2-7; the D gene is possibly TRBD1 (5 bases). TRBV23-1 is placed among ORFs of uncertain function. The CDR3 is 17 amino acids. The V end lost 1 base, the J end lost 0 bases, and 16 bases lay between the germline ends. CDR3 protein: CASSQFPGLKSSYEQYF. Written as DNA, the CDR3 is TGCGCCAGCAGTCAATTCCCAGGGCTTAAGAGCTCCTACGAGCAGTACTTC.

CDR3 coding DNA: TGCAGTGCTAGAGGGAAATCCTACGGTGGCAGGGACTACGAGCAGTACTTC. This codes for CSARGKSYGGRDYEQYF. V gene TRBV20-1 combines with J gene TRBJ2-7; possibly TRBD1 for D (5 bases). The V end lost 1 base, the J end lost 3 bases, and 22 bases lay between the germline ends. There are 17 residues in the CDR3. Germline CDR1 reads DFQATT; CDR2 reads SNEGSKA (reference sequence).

This chain connects TRBV7-8 to TRBJ2-2; 8 nucleotides line up with TRBD1. V lost 6 bases, J lost 1 base, and 4 bases stayed unmatched. The CDR3 extends over 15 amino acids. CDR1 and CDR2 from the germline V gene are SGHVS and FQNEAQ. The DNA of the CDR3 is TGTGCCAGCAGGGAAGGACAGGGGAACACCGGGGAGCTGTTTTTT. Translated: CASREGQGNTGELFF. The whole variable domain, filled in from reference TRBV7-8 and TRBJ2-2, reads GAGVSQSPRYKVAKRGQDVALRCDPISGHVSLFWYQQALGQGPEFLTYFQNEAQLDKSGLPSDRFFAERPEGSVSTLKIQRTQQEDSAVYLCASREGQGNTGELFFGEGSRLTVL.

This rearrangement joins TRBV3-1 to TRBJ2-7; the D gene is possibly TRBD2 (6 bases). The CDR3 is 15 amino acids. V was cut by 2 bases and J by 6 bases, with 17 bases left in between. CDR1 is LGHDT, CDR2 YNNKEL, per germline (reference sequence). Written as DNA, the CDR3 is TGTGCCAGCAGCCAACACCGGGACTCCTCGGGCGAGCAGTACTTC. Translation: CASSQHRDSSGEQYF.

The chain is built from TRBV4-2 and TRBJ2-1; 8 bases are a match to TRBD2. This CDR3 is 18 amino acids long. Unmatched junction bases numbered 14, after V lost 2 bases and J lost 5 bases. Germline assignment: CDR1 LGHNA and CDR2 YNFKEQ. CDR3 sequence reads: CASSQRGGTQGRHNEQFF. CDR3 nucleotides: TGTGCCAGCAGCCAACGGGGGGGGACTCAGGGTAGGCACAATGAGCAGTTCTTC.

This clonotype was counted once. The chain combines TRBV28 with TRBJ2-6, with D possibly being TRBD1 or TRBD2 (5 bases each). The V end was cut by 6 bases, the J end by 4 bases, with 16 bases between. This CDR3 comprises 16 residues. Germline V CDR1 and CDR2: MDHEN, SYDVKM. The CDR3 reads CASSPGTELGANVLTF. The CDR3 DNA reads as TGTGCCAGCAGCCCCGGGACGGAGCTCGGGGCCAACGTCCTGACTTTC. Full variable domain (missing parts from reference TRBV28 and TRBJ2-6): DVKVTQSSRYLVKRTGEKVFLECVQDMDHENMFWYRQDPGLGLRLIYFSYDVKMKEKGDIPEGYSVSREKKERFSLILESASTNQTSMYLCASSPGTELGANVLTFGAGSRLTVL.

This clonotype was observed a handful of times. The V call is TRBV28, the J call TRBJ2-3; 7 nucleotides align to TRBD2. Trimming at V came to 7 bases and at J to 6 bases, leaving 7 bases not matched to a gene. Germline CDR1 and CDR2: MDHEN and SYDVKM. The CDR3 consists of 13 residues. The CDR3 loop reads CASTGGSYDTQYF. The CDR3 coding sequence is TGTGCCAGCACCGGCGGGAGTTATGATACGCAGTATTTT.

V gene TRBV6-6 combines with J gene TRBJ2-7; tentative D call: TRBD1 (5 bases). V dropped 6 bases and J dropped 6 bases, with 12 bases sitting between them. Looked up from germline, CDR1 is MNHNY and CDR2 is SVGAGI (reference sequence). The CDR3 covers 12 residues. In nucleotides, the CDR3 is TGTGCCAGCAGCCGACAGAATACCGAGCAGTACTTC. Protein product: CASSRQNTEQYF.

This clonotype occurred a few times. The chain joins TRBV20-1 to TRBJ1-1, with a weak D call TRBD1 (5 bases). The CDR3 spans 14 residues. V lost 6 bases to trimming and J lost 0 bases, with 14 bases between them. Germline CDR1 DFQATT, CDR2 SNEGSKA (reference sequence). The CDR3 region has the DNA TGCAGTGCCCGATCGGGACGGCTGAACACTGAAGCTTTCTTT. As protein: CSARSGRLNTEAFF.

This clonotype showed up just a few times. This chain joins TRBV7-8 and TRBJ2-7, with 9 positions matching TRBD1. J was trimmed by 5 bases and V by 5 bases; bases with no gene match: 7. Looked up from germline, CDR1 is SGHVS and CDR2 is FQNEAQ. There are 14 residues in the CDR3. The CDR3 DNA reads as TGTGCCAGCAGCCCGGACAGGGGTCGCGACGAGCAGTACTTC. It encodes CASSPDRGRDEQYF.

This clonotype was seen a few times. This chain uses TRBV18 with TRBJ2-1; TRBD2 agrees at 9 bases. V lost 3 bases and J lost 10; bases outside the gene matches: 13. The CDR3 runs 16 residues. The germline V gene has CDR1 KGHSH and CDR2 LQKENI. The CDR3 loop reads CASSPAWAGGNREQFF. CDR3 bases: TGTGCCAGCTCACCCGCTTGGGCGGGAGGGAATCGAGAGCAGTTCTTC.

The chain uses TRBV12-3 or TRBV12-4 and TRBJ2-1, with D tentatively TRBD2 (6 bases). The ends were cut back, 5 bases at V and 6 bases at J, with 8 bases in the middle. The CDR3 loop spans 12 amino acids. The CDR3 protein is CASSPSANEQFF. The CDR3 region has the DNA TGTGCCAGCAGTCCTAGCGCCAATGAGCAGTTCTTC.